Listed below are T cell receptor beta chains from one sample, sequenced in a study of cytotoxic CD8 clonotypes in ibrutinib-treated CLL. Sequencing was performed with immunoSEQ multiplex PCR; in TCRdb, only in-frame clones are kept and a portion is missing. This sample has approximately 150,000 clones; roughly 84% occur once, and the top ten carry approximately 3%. Specimen: PBMCs, collected at disease progression, from a patient treated with ibrutinib. These receptor sequences come from a human donor with chronic lymphocytic leukemia. Each CDR3 is given with its conserved first and last residue. D genes are given only for firm matches. The size field is filled for only some rows; it gives once, few, many or a size class.

d_call	j_call	v_call	clone_size	cdr3_nt	cdr3_aa
TRBD2	TRBJ2-7	TRBV19	NA	TGTGCCAGTAGACTAGCGGCTGGTGGCTACGAGCAGTACTTC	CASRLAAGGYEQYF
NA	TRBJ1-2	TRBV6-4	NA	TGTGCCAGCAGTCCAATCACAGGGACTGGGGGCTACACCTTC	CASSPITGTGGYTF
NA	TRBJ2-3	TRBV19	NA	TGTGCCAGTAGTATTACCTCTGGGCAGGGGTTGACAGATACGCAGTATTTT	CASSITSGQGLTDTQYF
NA	TRBJ2-7	TRBV28	NA	TGTGCCAGCAGTCGTCTTCAGGGTCCACCCTACGAGCAGTACTTC	CASSRLQGPPYEQYF
NA	TRBJ2-1	TRBV18	once	TGTGCCAGCTCACCACAGGGGAAGAACTACAATGAGCAGTTCTTC	CASSPQGKNYNEQFF
TRBD1	TRBJ1-1	TRBV5-1	NA	TGCGCCAGCAGCGCGACAGGGGCGACCACTGAAGCTTTCTTT	CASSATGATTEAFF
TRBD2	TRBJ2-2	TRBV27	few	TGTGCCAGCAGTCTTACTAGCGTCGACACCGGGGAGCTGTTTTTT	CASSLTSVDTGELFF
NA	TRBJ2-6	TRBV29-1	NA	TGCAGCGCCCAAAGCTCTGGGGCCAACGTCCTGACTTTC	CSAQSSGANVLTF
TRBD1	TRBJ1-5	TRBV2	NA	TGTGCCAGCAGCCCGGACAGGGGATACCAGCCCCAGCATTTT	CASSPDRGYQPQHF
NA	TRBJ2-3	TRBV9	NA	TGTGCCAGCAGCTTTTCACCAGATACGCAGTATTTT	CASSFSPDTQYF
NA	TRBJ1-1	TRBV7-2	NA	TGTGCCAGCAGCTTAGGGAGACAGGTTGAAGCTTTCTTT	CASSLGRQVEAFF
TRBD2	TRBJ2-3	TRBV7-8	NA	TGTGCCAGCAGCCAGACTAGCGGGAGGCTCCTCACAGATACGCAGTATTTT	CASSQTSGRLLTDTQYF
TRBD2	TRBJ2-1	TRBV27	NA	TGTGCCAGCAGTTTAAACCCGGCGGGAGCCTCCTACAATGAGCAGTTCTTC	CASSLNPAGASYNEQFF
NA	TRBJ1-3	TRBV7-3	NA	TGTGCCAGCAGCTTAACGGGACCGCGCGCTGGAAACACCATATATTTT	CASSLTGPRAGNTIYF
TRBD1	TRBJ1-1	TRBV4-1	NA	TGCGCCAGCAGCCGGGACAGGGCGGAAGCTTTCTTT	CASSRDRAEAFF
NA	TRBJ2-1	TRBV7-3	NA	TGTGCCAGCAGCTTAGTTGGTCGAGCGTGGAGCTCCTACAATGAGCAGTTCTTC	CASSLVGRAWSSYNEQFF
TRBD2	TRBJ2-7	TRBV15	NA	TGTGCCACCAGCAGAGTGACTAGCGGGAGGTACGAGCAGTACTTC	CATSRVTSGRYEQYF
TRBD2	TRBJ2-1	TRBV6-1	few	TGTGCCAGCAGTTCCCTAGCGGGAGGGGTCAATGAGCAGTTCTTC	CASSSLAGGVNEQFF
NA	TRBJ2-6	TRBV30	NA	TGTGCCTGGACCTGGGCTGGGGCCAACGTCCTGACTTTC	CAWTWAGANVLTF
TRBD1	TRBJ1-1	TRBV6-1	NA	TGTGCCAGCAGTGAGATGACAGGGTTCTATATGAACACTGAAGCTTTCTTT	CASSEMTGFYMNTEAFF
TRBD2	TRBJ2-7	TRBV4-2	NA	TGTGCCAGCAGCCAAGCATCCGGGACTAGCGGGATACCCTACGAGCAGTACTTC	CASSQASGTSGIPYEQYF
TRBD1	TRBJ1-2	TRBV5-6	NA	TGTGCCAGCAGCCCCGGGACAGGTGGAGACACCTTC	CASSPGTGGDTF
NA	TRBJ2-2	TRBV28	NA	TGTGCCAGCATTCCTTATGGGGTGAACACCGGGGAGCTGTTTTTT	CASIPYGVNTGELFF
NA	TRBJ2-5	TRBV5-1	NA	TGCGCCAGCAGCTTGCAAGAGACCCAGTACTTC	CASSLQETQYF
NA	TRBJ2-5	TRBV29-1	NA	TGCAGCGTTGAGGAGACCCAGTACTTC	CSVEETQYF
NA	TRBJ2-7	TRBV5-4	NA	TGTGCCAGCAGCTTGGAGGGACTTCCCCGGGGCGAGCAGTACTTC	CASSLEGLPRGEQYF
NA	TRBJ2-7	TRBV7-3	few	TGTGCCAGCAGCTTAGGACCGTGGGAAGGCGAGCAGTACTTC	CASSLGPWEGEQYF
NA	TRBJ2-5	TRBV5-8	NA	TGTGCCAGCAGCAGTCTACAGGTTCTGGGCGGTGTAGAGACCCAGTACTTC	CASSSLQVLGGVETQYF
TRBD1	TRBJ1-5	TRBV2	NA	TGTGCCAGCAGTGAACTATTGGGCAGGGGGCAGCCCCAGCATTTT	CASSELLGRGQPQHF
NA	TRBJ2-7	TRBV13	NA	TGTGCCAGCAGCTTAGCTGAGCGGACCCCCTACGAGCAGTACTTC	CASSLAERTPYEQYF
TRBD1	TRBJ1-1	TRBV4-1	few	TGCGCCAGCAGCCCAGGGAACAGGGGTAGGACTGAAGCTTTCTTT	CASSPGNRGRTEAFF
NA	TRBJ1-1	TRBV30	NA	TGTGCCTGGAGTAAAAGGGGGGAAGCTTTCTTT	CAWSKRGEAFF
TRBD2	TRBJ2-1	TRBV5-1	NA	TGCGCCAGCAGCCGGGGACTAGCGTTACGGCAGTTCTTC	CASSRGLALRQFF
TRBD2	TRBJ2-1	TRBV2	NA	TGTGCCAGCAGTGGGATAGCGGGAGGGTACAATGAGCAGTTCTTC	CASSGIAGGYNEQFF
TRBD2	TRBJ2-1	TRBV11-3	NA	TGTGCCAGCAGCTTAGTCAGCTGGTCTAGCGGGACTCCCTGGGACGAGCAGTTCTTC	CASSLVSWSSGTPWDEQFF
NA	TRBJ1-2	TRBV6-5	NA	TGTGCCAGCAGTTACTCGATACTGACCTATGGCTACACCTTC	CASSYSILTYGYTF
NA	TRBJ2-5	TRBV9	NA	TGTGCCAGCAGCGTAGGCTCGCAGCAAGAGACCCAGTACTTC	CASSVGSQQETQYF
TRBD1	TRBJ2-1	TRBV5-1	NA	TGCGCCAGCAGCTTGGCCATCGCAGGGGGCGCTGAGCAGTTCTTC	CASSLAIAGGAEQFF
TRBD1	TRBJ1-1	TRBV11-2	NA	TGTGCCAGCAGCTTCAGGGGGCGTAGTGAAGCTTTCTTT	CASSFRGRSEAFF
TRBD2	TRBJ2-7	TRBV29-1	NA	TGCAGCGTTGAATTGTCCACAGAGCCGGGACTAGCGGGAGTGGGATACTACGAGCAGTACTTC	CSVELSTEPGLAGVGYYEQYF
TRBD1	TRBJ1-1	TRBV6-5	NA	TGTGCCACCAACAGGGGTGGACAGGCGTACACTGAAGCTTTCTTT	CATNRGGQAYTEAFF
TRBD2	TRBJ2-5	TRBV30	NA	TGTGCCTGGTCTAGCGGGACAGAGACCCAGTACTTC	CAWSSGTETQYF
NA	TRBJ2-7	TRBV7-6	NA	TGTGCCAGCAGCTTAGCTAGTTCTAGGTCCTACGAGCAGTACTTC	CASSLASSRSYEQYF
NA	TRBJ1-2	TRBV7-9	NA	TGTGCCAGCAGTGAATTCATGGACTCCTATGGCTACACCTTC	CASSEFMDSYGYTF
NA	TRBJ2-3	TRBV12-5	NA	TGTGCTAGTGGTTTGGTAAACGTCTACACGCAGTATTTT	CASGLVNVYTQYF
NA	TRBJ1-2	TRBV29-1	NA	TGCAGCGCTACCAAGGACAGAGAATATGGCTACACCTTC	CSATKDREYGYTF
TRBD1	TRBJ1-1	TRBV5-1	NA	TGCGCCAGCAGCTTGAGACAAGGGGGCGCGGGCACTGAAGCTTTCTTT	CASSLRQGGAGTEAFF
TRBD2	TRBJ2-5	TRBV7-2	NA	TGTGCCAGCAGCTTAGAAGCTCGGACTAGCGGGAAGGAGACCCAGTACTTC	CASSLEARTSGKETQYF
NA	TRBJ1-5	TRBV19	many	TGTGCCAGTAGTATCCCCACGAGGGGAGGGAGCAATCAGCCCCAGCATTTT	CASSIPTRGGSNQPQHF
TRBD2	TRBJ2-1	TRBV4-1	few	TGCGCCAGCAACTGGTATTTGGGGGGAGCGGGAGTTTATGAGCAGTTCTTC	CASNWYLGGAGVYEQFF
TRBD2	TRBJ2-5	TRBV11-3	NA	TGTGCCAGCAGCTTAGAAGGGACTAGCGGGAGGCCCTCGAGGTTCGAGACCCAGTACTTC	CASSLEGTSGRPSRFETQYF
NA	TRBJ2-6	TRBV9	NA	TGTGCCAGCAGCGGGGGGACCTCGCCTGGGGCCAACGTCCTGACTTTC	CASSGGTSPGANVLTF
TRBD1	TRBJ1-1	TRBV6-1	NA	TGTGCCACTCGGACAGGGCGTGAAGGTGAAGCTTTCTTT	CATRTGREGEAFF
NA	TRBJ2-2	TRBV28	few	TGTGCCAGCAGTTTAGGGGGGAACACCGGGGAGCTGTTTTTT	CASSLGGNTGELFF